This T cell receptor (beta chain) derives from a study of PD-1 blockade in mismatch repair-deficient tumors. Study observations and caveats: Tumor-resident clones, often undetectable pretreatment in blood, expanded then contracted after pembrolizumab.

Notes on this clone: The antigen remains undetermined.

Profiled with immunoSEQ multiplex PCR; TCRdb holds only in-frame clones, not every one. The sample holds 95,000 to 150,000 clones, about 88% seen once. The TCR-sequenced patients were three responders to pembrolizumab. Germline values: CDR1 SNHLY, CDR2 FYNNEI. Trimming removed 3 bases from V and 0 bases from J, with 15 bases in between. The CDR3 runs to 17 residues. The genes are TRBV2 and TRBJ2-1; D is possibly TRBD2 (5 bases). This TCR came from an adult with mismatch repair-deficient cancer. Sequenced here: peripheral blood, sampled 44 weeks after starting pembrolizumab. CDR3 nucleotides: TGTGCCAGCAGTGACGATGTACCGGGGAGCTCCTACAATGAGCAGTTCTTC. This codes for CASSDDVPGSSYNEQFF.